A selection of T cell receptor beta chains follows, all from one sample in a study of cytomegalovirus exposure and HLA in healthy donors. Using immunoSEQ multiplex PCR, the repertoire was profiled, and TCRdb retains in-frame clones only, with some absent. The sample data list tens of thousands of clones. The source material was PBMCs. These receptors came from a man aged 45-65 years in good health and CMV-seronegative. CDR3s include the opening cysteine and the closing phenylalanine or tryptophan. The order of the fields is D gene, J gene, V gene, CDR3 DNA, CDR3 protein. The D gene is left open where the match is weak.

d_call: TRBD1; j_call: TRBJ2-1; v_call: TRBV7-2; cdr3_nt: TGTGCCAGCAGCATCCAGGGGGCGGAAAATGAGCAGTTCTTC; cdr3_aa: CASSIQGAENEQFF
d_call: .; j_call: TRBJ2-5; v_call: TRBV13; cdr3_nt: TGTGCCAGCAGCCGCCGGCGGGGACCCCAAGAGACCCAGTACTTC; cdr3_aa: CASSRRRGPQETQYF
d_call: .; j_call: TRBJ1-1; v_call: TRBV4-1; cdr3_nt: TGCGCCAGCGGAATCCAGGATGACACTGAAGCTTTCTTT; cdr3_aa: CASGIQDDTEAFF
d_call: .; j_call: TRBJ2-6; v_call: TRBV7-6; cdr3_nt: TGTGCCAGCAGCTTACTCGGGTCTGGGGCCAACGTCCTGACTTTC; cdr3_aa: CASSLLGSGANVLTF
d_call: .; j_call: TRBJ2-7; v_call: TRBV18; cdr3_nt: TGTGCCAGCTCACCGGGACTCTCCTACGAGCAGTACTTC; cdr3_aa: CASSPGLSYEQYF
d_call: .; j_call: TRBJ2-5; v_call: TRBV4-2; cdr3_nt: TGTGCCAGCAGCCCATCATTGTTGCGAGAGACCCAGTACTTC; cdr3_aa: CASSPSLLRETQYF
d_call: .; j_call: TRBJ2-1; v_call: TRBV7-8; cdr3_nt: TGTGCCAGCAGCTTAAACTGGCTAGTCTCCTACAATGAGCAGTTCTTC; cdr3_aa: CASSLNWLVSYNEQFF
d_call: TRBD1; j_call: TRBJ1-6; v_call: TRBV9; cdr3_nt: TGTGCCAGCAGCGTAGCTTCGGGACAGGGCCTCCACTTT; cdr3_aa: CASSVASGQGLHF
d_call: .; j_call: TRBJ2-2; v_call: TRBV18; cdr3_nt: TGTGCCAGCTCACCGTCGACTGGGAACACCGGGGAGCTGTTTTTT; cdr3_aa: CASSPSTGNTGELFF
d_call: .; j_call: TRBJ1-2; v_call: TRBV19; cdr3_nt: TGTGCCAGTAGTATATCATCCCGGTTCTATGGCTACACCTTC; cdr3_aa: CASSISSRFYGYTF
d_call: .; j_call: TRBJ1-2; v_call: TRBV27; cdr3_nt: TGTGCCAGCAAAATGGGCGGGGAGGGCTACACCTTC; cdr3_aa: CASKMGGEGYTF
d_call: TRBD1; j_call: TRBJ2-7; v_call: TRBV19; cdr3_nt: TGTGCCAGTAGTACAGAGACAGGGTATACCTACGAGCAGTACTTC; cdr3_aa: CASSTETGYTYEQYF
d_call: TRBD1; j_call: TRBJ1-1; v_call: TRBV5-1; cdr3_nt: TGCGCCAGCAGCTTAGGAGACAGGGGTTTGGTGAACACTGAAGCTTTCTTT; cdr3_aa: CASSLGDRGLVNTEAFF
d_call: .; j_call: TRBJ2-5; v_call: TRBV7-3; cdr3_nt: TGTGCCAGCGCGGCGGGCATCCAAGAGACCCAGTACTTC; cdr3_aa: CASAAGIQETQYF
d_call: TRBD2; j_call: TRBJ2-4; v_call: TRBV4-2; cdr3_nt: TGTGCCAGCAGCCAAGAGGGCGGGGGGGCGGGAAACATTCAGTACTTC; cdr3_aa: CASSQEGGGAGNIQYF
d_call: TRBD1; j_call: TRBJ2-2; v_call: TRBV6-6; cdr3_nt: TGTGCCAGCAGTGCAGGGGGTCCGAACACCGGGGAGCTGTTTTTT; cdr3_aa: CASSAGGPNTGELFF
d_call: TRBD1; j_call: TRBJ1-2; v_call: TRBV5-1; cdr3_nt: TGCGCCAGCAGCCCTGGGACAGTGCGTGTGGGGCGTTCCTTC; cdr3_aa: CASSPGTVRVGRSF
d_call: TRBD1; j_call: TRBJ2-1; v_call: TRBV13; cdr3_nt: TGTGCCAGCAGCCGCCCTCCGGGACAGGGGGCCTCAGGATCGGTCCCTTACAATGAGCAGTTCTTC; cdr3_aa: CASSRPPGQGASGSVPYNEQFF
d_call: .; j_call: TRBJ1-5; v_call: TRBV7-3; cdr3_nt: TGTGCCAGCAGCTTAAGTCCGGGTCAGCCCCAGCATTTT; cdr3_aa: CASSLSPGQPQHF
d_call: .; j_call: TRBJ1-5; v_call: TRBV7-9; cdr3_nt: TGTGCCAGTGCGGCGGGGGTCAGGGGCAATCAGCCCCAGCATTTT; cdr3_aa: CASAAGVRGNQPQHF
d_call: TRBD2; j_call: TRBJ2-1; v_call: TRBV6-5; cdr3_nt: TGTGCCAGCAGTTACTCCGGGGGGGCTTTCTACAATGAGCAGTTCTTC; cdr3_aa: CASSYSGGAFYNEQFF
d_call: TRBD2; j_call: TRBJ2-5; v_call: TRBV5-1; cdr3_nt: TGCGCCAGCAGCTTAGGACTAGCGGGGGGCATGTACCAAGAGACCCAGTACTTC; cdr3_aa: CASSLGLAGGMYQETQYF
d_call: TRBD2; j_call: TRBJ2-1; v_call: TRBV5-1; cdr3_nt: TGCGCCAGCAGCTTACTAGCGAATGAGCAGTTCTTC; cdr3_aa: CASSLLANEQFF
d_call: TRBD1; j_call: TRBJ2-5; v_call: TRBV28; cdr3_nt: TGTGCCAGCAGACGGACAGGGGAAACGAAGAGCCAAGAGACCCAGTACTTC; cdr3_aa: CASRRTGETKSQETQYF
d_call: TRBD2; j_call: TRBJ2-1; v_call: TRBV5-1; cdr3_nt: TGCGCCAGCAGTCGTCGTATAGCGGGGGAATACAATGAGCAGTTCTTC; cdr3_aa: CASSRRIAGEYNEQFF